The clone carrying this TCR beta chain came up a few times. The antigen is unknown. Quantitative 5'-RACE with molecular barcodes was used to make the TCR beta libraries. TCRdb redid the calling of the 5' RACE reads with MiXCR, one entry per CDR3 protein. The table has 200,000 to 300,000 distinct CDR3 sequences, roughly 32% seen once. From germline, CDR1 is SGHKS and CDR2 YYEKEE (reference sequence). The trim removed 0 bases at V and 8 bases at J, leaving 9 bases unmatched. The CDR3 has 16 residues. The sample comes from a study of CD8 T cells in ankylosing spondylitis. Study observations and caveats: A CD8+ phenotype characterized the disease-linked clones, which were relatively rare in peripheral blood. A motif in TCR beta, a set of fewer than ten highly homologous variants, appeared characteristic of ankylosing spondylitis blood.

The source material was blood, either unsorted or a sorted T cell fraction (not recorded which). The J gene is TRBJ2-1, the V gene TRBV5-5, with 9 bases that match TRBD2. This sequence originates from a male donor with ankylosing spondylitis or in good health (not recorded which). CDR3 sequence: CASSLAEAGGPYEQFF. CDR3 sequence (DNA): TGTGCCAGCAGCTTGGCCGAGGCGGGGGGGCCCTATGAGCAGTTCTTC. Based on the CDR3 plus reference TRBV5-5 and TRBJ2-1, the full variable domain is DAGVTQSPTHLIKTRGQQVTLRCSPISGHKSVSWYQQVLGQGPQFIFQYYEKEERGRGNFPDRFSARQFPNYSSELNVNALLLGDSALYLCASSLAEAGGPYEQFFGPGTRLTVL.